A single sample is the source of the 3 T cell receptor beta chains below, sequenced in a study of cytomegalovirus exposure and HLA in healthy donors. The PCR had 60 Vbeta and 13 Jbeta primers. Repertoires were generated with immunoSEQ multiplex PCR, while TCRdb's copy carries only in-frame clones and drops some. Of approximately 160,000 clones listed, approximately 73% are singletons. The sequencing input was PBMCs. The receptors stem from a man aged 45-65 years in good health and CMV-seronegative.

This clone was found a few times. The genes are TRBV5-1 and TRBJ1-3; D gene ambiguous. There are 13 residues in the CDR3. Germline-derived CDR1 and CDR2 are SGHRS and YFSETQ. Trimming cost V 3 bases and J 2 bases, with 6 bases left between them. The CDR3 loop is CASSSLPGNTIYF. The DNA for the CDR3 is TGCGCCAGCAGCTCCCTCCCTGGAAACACCATATATTTT.

This clone was seen a few times. The chain employs TRBV4-2 and TRBJ2-1; the D gene is possibly TRBD2 (6 bases). Trimming pared 4 bases from V and 2 bases from J, leaving 12 bases between. The CDR3 runs 15 residues. Germline values: CDR1 LGHNA, CDR2 YNFKEQ. This chain's CDR3 is CASSPSGGTYNEQFF. In DNA, the CDR3 is TGTGCCAGCAGCCCCTCGGGCGGGACCTACAATGAGCAGTTCTTC.

The chain employs TRBV9 and TRBJ2-5; 12 bases align to TRBD2. Germline CDR1 SGDLS, CDR2 YYNGEE. This CDR3 region has 16 residues. Losses at the gene ends were 3 bases for V and 4 bases for J; bases not matched to a gene: 7. CDR3 loop: CASSGGLAGLSETQYF. In DNA form, the CDR3 reads TGTGCCAGCAGCGGGGGACTAGCGGGTTTGTCAGAGACCCAGTACTTC.